These 31 T cell receptor beta chains came from one sample sequenced in a study of healthy donors' naive CD4 and CD8 T cells. Starting from approximately 500 ng of total RNA, TCR libraries were made with linear amplification. TCRdb used MiXCR to reprocess the reads, holding one entry per CDR3 protein. The top ten hold roughly 2.4% of the sample, which has approximately 180,000 distinct CDR3 sequences, around 74% seen once. The material sequenced was naive CD4+ and CD8+ T cells sorted from blood, pooled from several donors. The receptors here all came from a pool of human donors in good health; the sample pools cells from several healthy donors.

The chain joins TRBV29-1 to TRBJ2-3, with D tentatively TRBD2 (6 bases). The V gene lost 2 bases and the J gene lost 0 bases, with 12 bases spanning the gap. This CDR3 spans 15 amino acids. Germline V lookup: CDR1 SQVTM, CDR2 ANQGSEA. CDR3 coding DNA: TGCAGCGTTGAACAGGAGGGGTCTAGCACAGATACGCAGTATTTT. It codes for CSVEQEGSSTDTQYF.

This clonotype appeared a single time. The chain is built from TRBV20-1 and TRBJ1-1; D is uncertain. Trimming removed 0 bases at V and 6 bases at J, with 11 bases between. The CDR3 covers 13 residues. Germline values: CDR1 DFQATT, CDR2 SNEGSKA (reference sequence). As DNA, the CDR3 is TGCAGTGCTAGAGACACGGCTTACCCTGAAGCTTTCTTT. The encoded protein is CSARDTAYPEAFF.

This clonotype was seen only a few times. The CDR3 sequence: CASSYLDSYGYTF. Written as DNA, the CDR3 is TGTGCCAGCAGTTACTTGGACAGCTATGGCTACACCTTC. V gene TRBV6-5 combines with J gene TRBJ1-2; maybe TRBD1 (6 bases). The V end was cut by 1 base, the J end by 4 bases, with 7 bases between. CDR1 and CDR2 (germline): MNHEY, SVGAGI. This CDR3 has 13 residues.

The CDR3 loop reads CSVEGLAGELFF. The CDR3 region has the DNA TGCAGCGTTGAGGGCCTCGCCGGGGAGCTGTTTTTT. V is TRBV29-1 and J is TRBJ2-2; D gene uncertain. This CDR3 comprises 12 residues. V was shortened by 3 bases and J by 6 bases, with 8 bases between the two germline ends. Per germline, CDR1 SQVTM and CDR2 ANQGSEA.

This CDR3 is CSTRRSVLGKGEQFF. The CDR3 DNA reads TGCAGTACTCGTCGCTCAGTCCTGGGGAAGGGTGAGCAGTTCTTC. The chain combines TRBV20-1 with TRBJ2-1; D unresolved. Between the trimmed V and J ends, which lost 8 bases and 9 bases, there was a span of 26 bases. Looked up from germline, CDR1 is DFQATT and CDR2 is SNEGSKA (reference sequence). The CDR3 length is 15 residues.

The CDR3: CASSPKTGYNSPLHF. CDR3 DNA sequence: TGTGCCAGCAGCCCTAAGACAGGCTATAATTCACCCCTCCACTTT. The chain joins TRBV11-2 to TRBJ1-6; D might be TRBD1 (6 bases). V lost 5 bases, J lost 3 bases, and 11 bases lay in between. Per the germline V gene, CDR1 is SGHAT and CDR2 is FQNNGV. The CDR3 is 15 residues long.

The chain couples TRBV20-1 to TRBJ2-1, with TRBD2 identical over 8 bases. The ends lost 1 base at V and 5 bases at J; junction bases unmatched: 7. Germline CDR1 DFQATT, CDR2 SNEGSKA (reference sequence). This CDR3 spans 15 amino acids. The CDR3 loop reads CSARVGAGAHNEQFF. The CDR3 DNA reads as TGCAGTGCTAGAGTAGGAGCGGGGGCCCACAATGAGCAGTTCTTC.

The genes are TRBV6-5 and TRBJ2-1; 7 nucleotides align to TRBD2. The CDR3 has 15 residues. V gave up 4 bases and J gave up 7 bases; unmatched junction bases: 10. From germline, CDR1 is MNHEY and CDR2 SVGAGI. CDR3 nucleotides: TGTGCCAGCAGTTCCCGGGGCGGGAGTCAGAATGAGCAGTTCTTC. Its translation: CASSSRGGSQNEQFF.

In this sample, this clonotype turned up once. The V and J genes are TRBV6-5 and TRBJ1-5; D is undetermined. The CDR3 spans 13 residues. CDR1 and CDR2 (germline): MNHEY, SVGAGI. The V end lost 2 bases, the J end lost 4 bases, and 6 bases lay between the germline ends. Written as DNA, the CDR3 is TGTGCCAGCAGTTACGACACTAATCAGCCCCAGCATTTT. This codes for CASSYDTNQPQHF.

This clonotype was counted a single time. The J gene is TRBJ1-1, the V gene TRBV6-6; D possibly corresponds to TRBD1 (5 bases). The CDR3 consists of 15 residues. With 5 bases removed from V and 1 base from J, the gap between germline ends came to 14 bases. CDR1 is MNHNY, CDR2 SVGAGI, per germline (reference sequence). The CDR3 sequence: CASSPSGGKNTEAFF. The CDR3, as DNA: TGTGCCAGCAGTCCTTCTGGGGGGAAGAACACTGAAGCTTTCTTT.

The CDR3 here is CASSIATGELFF. CDR3 DNA sequence: TGTGCCAGTAGTATTGCCACCGGGGAGCTGTTTTTT. The rearrangement joins TRBV19 to TRBJ2-2; D unresolved. The V end was cut by 3 bases, the J end by 4 bases, with 3 bases between. Germline V gene data show CDR1 as LNHDA and CDR2 as SQIVND (reference sequence). The CDR3 sequence is 12 residues long.

A note on this clonotype: One junction end disagrees with the germline gene, perhaps due to a read error. The CDR3 DNA is TGTACCTGGAGTGTGGGAGGGTACCCAAACGAGCAGTACTTC. The encoded protein is CTWSVGGYPNEQYF. The chain is built from TRBV30 and TRBJ2-7; 7 positions agree with TRBD2. CDR1 and CDR2 (germline): GTSNPN, SVGIG (reference sequence). This CDR3 region has 14 residues.

This CDR3 is CSVAGTEGINTEAFF. DNA of the CDR3: TGCAGCGTTGCGGGGACGGAGGGAATCAACACTGAAGCTTTCTTT. The chain combines TRBV29-1 with TRBJ1-1; D is possibly TRBD1 (5 bases). CDR1 is SQVTM, CDR2 ANQGSEA, per germline. There are 15 residues in the CDR3. V dropped 4 bases and J dropped 2 bases, with 17 bases sitting between them. Using reference TRBV29-1 and TRBJ1-1 for the parts outside the CDR3, the full variable domain is SAVISQKPSRDICQRGTSLTIQCQVDSQVTMMFWYRQQPGQSLTLIATANQGSEATYESGFVIDKFPISRPNLTFSTLTVSNMSPEDSSIYLCSVAGTEGINTEAFFGQGTRLTVV.

The chain has TRBV12-3 or TRBV12-4 and TRBJ2-1; D may match TRBD1 or TRBD2 (5 bases each). CDR3 length: 13 residues. V gave up 6 bases and J gave up 4 bases, with 10 bases separating them. This CDR3 reads CASRGEWYNEQFF. CDR3 in DNA: TGTGCCAGCAGGGGGGAGTGGTACAATGAGCAGTTCTTC.

V gene TRBV20-1 combines with J gene TRBJ2-7; D gene ambiguous. CDR3 length: 14 residues. V dropped 0 bases and J dropped 0 bases, with 9 bases sitting between them. Germline V gene data show CDR1 as DFQATT and CDR2 as SNEGSKA (reference sequence). CDR3 sequence: CSARDPLDSYEQYF. The CDR3, as DNA: TGCAGTGCTAGAGATCCTCTAGACTCCTACGAGCAGTACTTC.

This clonotype was detected once. The chain joins TRBV6-6 to TRBJ1-3, with D unresolved. The germline CDR1 and CDR2 sequences are MNHNY and SVGAGI (reference sequence). The CDR3 covers 15 residues. Between the trimmed V and J ends, which lost 2 bases and 3 bases, there was a span of 11 bases. CDR3 DNA: TGTGCCAGCAGTTACGAGGGCCCGATTGGAAACACCATATATTTT. Its translation is CASSYEGPIGNTIYF.

The chain couples TRBV7-2 to TRBJ2-1; 7 bases match TRBD2. The V gene's germline CDR1 is SGHTA and CDR2 FQGNSA. This CDR3 is 16 amino acids long. V shed 3 bases and J 3 bases; nucleotides not matched to a gene: 8. The CDR3 bases are TGTGCCAGCAGCTTCTTTAGCGGGTCCCTCTACAATGAGCAGTTCTTC. Its protein product is CASSFFSGSLYNEQFF.

The V call is TRBV19, the J call TRBJ2-7, with D perhaps assigned TRBD1 or TRBD2 (5 bases each). V was cut by 5 bases and J by 4 bases, with 18 bases left in between. The CDR3 sequence is 15 residues long. The V gene's germline CDR1 is LNHDA and CDR2 SQIVND (reference sequence). The chain's CDR3 is CASSRDRRLTYEQYF. The CDR3, as DNA: TGTGCCAGTAGTCGGGACCGACGACTGACATACGAGCAGTACTTC.

The chain is built from TRBV5-4 and TRBJ2-5; D gene uncertain. Trimming shortened V by 4 bases and J by 5 bases, and 15 bases separated the two germline ends. Germline loops: CDR1 SGHNT, CDR2 YYREEE (reference sequence). CDR3 length: 14 residues. The CDR3 loop reads CASSTNPGTETQYF. The CDR3 coding sequence is TGTGCCAGCAGCACCAACCCTGGCACGGAGACCCAGTACTTC.

The V call is TRBV29-1, the J call TRBJ2-1; no clear D gene. V dropped 3 bases and J dropped 6 bases, with 3 bases sitting between them. Germline V gene sequence: CDR1 SQVTM, CDR2 ANQGSEA. The CDR3 extends over 10 amino acids. The CDR3 DNA is TGCAGCGTTGATTCCAATGAGCAGTTCTTC. This encodes CSVDSNEQFF.

This rearrangement joins TRBV5-5 to TRBJ2-1, with D possibly TRBD1 on 5 matching bases. Trimming pared 2 bases from V and 7 bases from J, leaving 10 bases between. This CDR3 contains 13 residues. From germline, CDR1 is SGHKS and CDR2 YYEKEE (reference sequence). The CDR3 sequence is CASSLGGANEQFF. CDR3 sequence (DNA): TGTGCCAGCAGCTTAGGTGGGGCGAATGAGCAGTTCTTC.

V and J are TRBV29-1 and TRBJ1-2; the D is unclear. Germline CDR1 reads SQVTM; CDR2 reads ANQGSEA. The length of the CDR3 is 11 residues. The V end lost 6 bases, the J end lost 4 bases, and 9 bases lay between the germline ends. The CDR3 DNA is TGCAGCGTATGGACCCTCTATGGCTACACCTTC. This encodes CSVWTLYGYTF.

With respect to this clonotype: At one boundary the junction diverges from the germline segment, which might be a read error. The chain recombines TRBV5-4 with TRBJ2-7; D unclear. CDR3 length: 12 residues. Per germline, CDR1 SGHNT and CDR2 YYREEE (reference sequence). The CDR3 spells CASRLPPYEQYF. CDR3 coding DNA: TGTGCCAGCCGCTTACCCCCCTACGAGCAGTACTTC.

The chain uses TRBV19 and TRBJ1-2; D gene unclear. The CDR3 is 14 amino acids. Per germline, CDR1 LNHDA and CDR2 SQIVND (reference sequence). Trimming shortened V by 3 bases and J by 9 bases, and 17 bases separated the two germline ends. CDR3 region: CASSMAHTSRSYTF. CDR3 DNA: TGTGCCAGTAGTATGGCCCACACCTCCAGGAGCTACACCTTC.

This clonotype was seen more than once but under ten times. The chain uses TRBV6-5 and TRBJ2-1; D is perhaps TRBD2 (6 bases). Germline CDR1 is MNHEY and CDR2 is SVGAGI. The CDR3 sequence is 13 residues long. V shed 6 bases and J shed 9 bases, with 15 bases lying between them. The CDR3 DNA reads as TGTGCCAGCAGAGCCCCGGGAGTTAGTGAGCAGTTCTTC. Protein sequence: CASRAPGVSEQFF.

This rearrangement joins TRBV27 to TRBJ2-2; the D is unclear. The CDR3 contains 14 residues. Trimming left V 4 bases short and J 5 bases short, with 11 bases between. CDR1 and CDR2 (germline): MNHEY, SMNVEV (reference sequence). The CDR3 sequence is CASSSPAGTGELFF. The CDR3, as DNA: TGTGCCAGCAGTTCCCCAGCAGGAACCGGGGAGCTGTTTTTT.

The chain employs TRBV29-1 and TRBJ1-5; the match to TRBD1 covers 7 bases. The germline V gene has CDR1 SQVTM and CDR2 ANQGSEA. V lost 2 bases to trimming and J lost 2 bases; unmatched junction nucleotides: 0. CDR3 length: 13 amino acids. The CDR3 is CSVETGGNQPQHF. CDR3 bases: TGCAGCGTTGAAACAGGGGGCAATCAGCCCCAGCATTTT.

The chain couples TRBV5-6 to TRBJ2-1; TRBD1 agrees at 7 bases. With 4 bases clipped from V and 8 bases from J, the junction kept 12 bases outside the gene matches. This CDR3 comprises 15 residues. Germline V gene lookup returns CDR1 SGHDT and CDR2 YYEEEE. CDR3 nucleotide sequence: TGTGCCAGCAGCCTAAGTCCGGGACAGTTGGATGAGCAGTTCTTC. Translating it yields CASSLSPGQLDEQFF.

The chain uses TRBV11-2 and TRBJ2-7; no clear D gene. Germline assignment: CDR1 SGHAT and CDR2 FQNNGV. The germline V and J ends were trimmed by 1 base and 4 bases, with 8 bases remaining between them. The CDR3 consists of 13 residues. CDR3 nucleotide sequence: TGTGCCAGCAGCTTAGGCCTAGGATACGAGCAGTACGTC. Translating gives CASSLGLGYEQYV.

The gene calls are TRBV29-1 and TRBJ1-5, with D uncertain. Germline lookup yields CDR1 SQVTM and CDR2 ANQGSEA. V was clipped by 4 bases and J by 2 bases, with 9 bases between them. CDR3 size: 13 residues. This CDR3 reads CSVGTEGNQPQHF. The CDR3 DNA reads as TGCAGCGTTGGGACGGAAGGCAATCAGCCCCAGCATTTT.

The chain joins TRBV29-1 to TRBJ1-2; D ambiguous. The CDR3 spans 13 residues. Trimming stripped 0 bases from V and 4 bases from J, with 9 bases between. Looked up from germline, CDR1 is SQVTM and CDR2 is ANQGSEA. CDR3 amino acids: CSVEDAQPYGYTF. For the CDR3, the DNA is TGCAGCGTTGAAGATGCACAGCCCTATGGCTACACCTTC.